Presented here are 2 T cell receptor beta chains from one specimen sequenced in a study of response to subunit inactivated influenza vaccine (dated by TCRdb to between 2017 and 2018). Library preparation was by RT-PCR. The data were produced on an Illumina HiSeq 2500. The public reads were quality trimmed at Q25 with fastp and then assembled into clones with MiXCR by TCRdb, keeping productive beta chains. Merged by CDR3 protein, the rows form single entries marked with the most common genes and DNA. The sample profile shows approximately 520,000 distinct CDR3 sequences; 25% of them were found once. The ten largest clones add up to around 2% of the sample. The sequencing used CD4+ T cells sorted from PBMCs, collected roughly 5 days after vaccination. The receptors were sampled from a man aged 45-65 years who received an inactivated influenza vaccine. Donor details come from another sample of the same person, matched by shared clones.

The CDR3 here is CSVLQRDYGYTF. CDR3 DNA sequence: TGCAGCGTTTTACAGCGGGACTATGGCTACACCTTC. The chain links TRBV29-1 to TRBJ1-2; D not certain. Germline CDR1 is SQVTM and CDR2 is ANQGSEA. V was pared by 5 bases and J by 3 bases, with 10 bases between. This CDR3 spans 12 amino acids.

The sample holds many counts of this clonotype. This chain connects TRBV15 to TRBJ1-4; D gene unclear. CDR3 length equals 16 residues. From germline, CDR1 is LNHNV and CDR2 YYDKDF (reference sequence). Deletions cut 4 bases from V and 0 bases from J, with 12 bases between. The CDR3 is CATSKTQRTTNEKLFF. The CDR3 DNA sequence: TGTGCCACCAGCAAGACACAGCGAACAACTAATGAAAAACTGTTTTTT.